This TCR beta chain emerged from a study of vaccination effects on CD4 cells after COVID-19. Study-level information: All participants had two doses of either the BNT162b2 or mRNA-1273 vaccine.

The table came from immunoSEQ multiplex PCR; TCRdb's copy has only in-frame clones and leaves some out. The sample holds about 24,000 clones; roughly three quarters are singletons and the top ten take about 15%. Details on this clone: Its antigen is currently unknown.

The J segment lost 6 bases and the V segment lost 0 bases, leaving 1 base of the junction unmatched. This CDR3 comprises 14 residues. Germline values: CDR1 SGHRS, CDR2 YFSETQ. Antigen-specific CD4+ T cells were expanded with viral peptide pools in the ViraFEST assay before sequencing. Researchers isolated CD4+ T cells once ten to eleven days of culture had elapsed. This person's SARS-CoV-2 infection, confirmed by PCR, occurred between March and December 2020. At days 3 and 7, half of the medium was exchanged for IL-2 medium. Study findings and constraints: In people who had recovered, most post-vaccine spike-reactive clones were new vaccine-induced clones.

This chain uses TRBV5-1 with TRBJ1-2; 11 nucleotides align to TRBD1. The sequencing here drew on CD4+ T cells from PBMCs cultured with SARS-CoV-2 spike peptides, taken before COVID-19 vaccination. This clonotype was sampled from a human donor who had a prior SARS-CoV-2 infection. The CDR3: CASSLGDRGNGYTF. The DNA for the CDR3 is TGCGCCAGCAGCTTGGGGGACAGGGGGAATGGCTACACCTTC. The full variable domain, its missing parts supplied by reference TRBV5-1 and TRBJ1-2, is KAGVTQTPRYLIKTRGQQVTLSCSPISGHRSVSWYQQTPGQGLQFLFEYFSETQRNKGNFPGRFSGRQFSNSRSEMNVSTLELGDSALYLCASSLGDRGNGYTFGSGTRLTVV.